A selection of T cell receptor beta chains follows, all from one sample in a study of response to subunit inactivated influenza vaccine. From the RT-PCR reads, TCRdb called clonotypes with MiXCR, one entry per CDR3 protein. This table has about 570,000 distinct CDR3 sequences, about 11% appearing once. These data were likewise used in another study, on T cells expressing NK-cell markers.

This specimen was PBMCs from blood, taken on the day of vaccination. These receptors all stem from a man aged 50-60 years who received an inactivated influenza vaccine. The CDR3 runs from the conserved cysteine through the conserved F or W. A D gene is named only where the DNA matches it firmly. A row's size may be missing; if present it is once, few, many or a size class.

abundance: -; d_gene: TRBD1; j_gene: TRBJ1-1; v_gene: TRBV3-1; CDR3aa: CASSQAGGGGGEAFF; CDR3nt: TGTGCCAGCAGCCAAGCCGGGGGAGGGGGCGGTGAAGCTTTCTTT
abundance: -; d_gene: -; j_gene: TRBJ2-3; v_gene: TRBV20-1; CDR3aa: CSATYSGGTDTQYF; CDR3nt: TGCAGTGCTACTTATAGTGGGGGCACAGATACGCAGTATTTT
abundance: few; d_gene: TRBD2; j_gene: TRBJ2-1; v_gene: TRBV19; CDR3aa: CASRLAGSNEQFF; CDR3nt: TGTGCCAGTCGACTAGCGGGATCGAATGAGCAGTTCTTC
abundance: few; d_gene: -; j_gene: TRBJ2-7; v_gene: TRBV28; CDR3aa: CASSLRATPYEQYF; CDR3nt: TGTGCCAGCAGTTTAAGGGCCACCCCCTACGAGCAGTACTTC
abundance: few; d_gene: -; j_gene: TRBJ1-1; v_gene: TRBV7-2; CDR3aa: CASSTLTGWNTEAFF; CDR3nt: TGTGCCAGCAGCACGTTGACAGGATGGAACACTGAAGCTTTCTTT
abundance: many; d_gene: -; j_gene: TRBJ2-5; v_gene: TRBV5-1; CDR3aa: CASSFGNQETQYF; CDR3nt: TGCGCCAGCAGCTTTGGTAACCAAGAGACCCAGTACTTC
abundance: -; d_gene: -; j_gene: TRBJ2-7; v_gene: TRBV25-1; CDR3aa: CASSRTPDYEQYF; CDR3nt: TGTGCCAGCAGCAGGACGCCGGACTACGAGCAGTACTTC
abundance: many; d_gene: TRBD2; j_gene: TRBJ2-2; v_gene: TRBV28; CDR3aa: CASSLGGSVWNTGELFF; CDR3nt: TGTGCCAGCAGTTTGGGCGGGAGCGTTTGGAACACCGGGGAGCTGTTTTTT
abundance: -; d_gene: TRBD1; j_gene: TRBJ1-5; v_gene: TRBV12-3/TRBV12-4; CDR3aa: CASSSQGTSNQPQHF; CDR3nt: TGTGCCAGCAGTTCACAGGGGACTAGCAATCAGCCCCAGCATTTT
abundance: many; d_gene: TRBD2; j_gene: TRBJ2-7; v_gene: TRBV29-1; CDR3aa: CSVGTSGSRGYEQYF; CDR3nt: TGCAGCGTAGGGACTAGCGGGAGCCGAGGCTACGAGCAGTACTTC
abundance: -; d_gene: -; j_gene: TRBJ2-6; v_gene: TRBV6-1; CDR3aa: CASSEFDSGANVLTF; CDR3nt: TGTGCCAGCAGTGAATTCGACTCTGGGGCCAACGTCCTGACTTTC
abundance: few; d_gene: TRBD2; j_gene: TRBJ2-3; v_gene: TRBV5-1; CDR3aa: CASSLGGTSGASSTDTQYF; CDR3nt: TGCGCCAGCAGCTTGGGAGGGACTAGCGGGGCATCTAGCACAGATACGCAGTATTTT
abundance: -; d_gene: -; j_gene: TRBJ2-4; v_gene: TRBV19; CDR3aa: CASSISTAGAKNIQYF; CDR3nt: TGTGCCAGTAGTATATCCACCGCCGGGGCCAAAAACATTCAGTACTTC
abundance: many; d_gene: -; j_gene: TRBJ1-1; v_gene: TRBV20-1; CDR3aa: CSVLGGGTEAFF; CDR3nt: TGCAGTGTCTTGGGGGGTGGCACTGAAGCTTTCTTT
abundance: -; d_gene: TRBD2; j_gene: TRBJ2-1; v_gene: TRBV7-3; CDR3aa: CASSQGTSGLGEQFF; CDR3nt: TGTGCCAGCAGCCAGGGGACTAGCGGCCTCGGTGAGCAGTTCTTC
abundance: -; d_gene: -; j_gene: TRBJ2-2; v_gene: TRBV5-5; CDR3aa: CASSHTPRITGELFF; CDR3nt: TGTGCCAGCAGCCATACCCCCCGTATCACCGGGGAGCTGTTTTTT
abundance: -; d_gene: -; j_gene: TRBJ1-2; v_gene: TRBV4-3; CDR3aa: CASSIPGTSYGYTF; CDR3nt: TGCGCCAGCAGCATTCCGGGGACCTCCTATGGCTACACCTTC
abundance: few; d_gene: -; j_gene: TRBJ1-6; v_gene: TRBV4-3; CDR3aa: CASSQDGHRNSPLHF; CDR3nt: TGCGCCAGCAGCCAAGATGGGCACCGGAATTCACCCCTCCACTTT
abundance: -; d_gene: TRBD2; j_gene: TRBJ2-7; v_gene: TRBV7-6; CDR3aa: CASSLLPSGGFTYEQYF; CDR3nt: TGTGCCAGCAGCTTACTACCTAGCGGAGGGTTCACCTACGAGCAGTACTTC
abundance: few; d_gene: -; j_gene: TRBJ1-1; v_gene: TRBV5-1; CDR3aa: CASRPNSDMNTEAFF; CDR3nt: TGCGCCAGCAGACCCAACAGCGACATGAACACTGAAGCTTTCTTT
abundance: -; d_gene: TRBD2; j_gene: TRBJ2-7; v_gene: TRBV20-1; CDR3aa: CSAKAPGGSYEQYF; CDR3nt: TGCAGTGCCAAGGCCCCGGGAGGGTCCTACGAGCAGTACTTC
abundance: many; d_gene: -; j_gene: TRBJ1-1; v_gene: TRBV12-3/TRBV12-4; CDR3aa: CASTFRPTEAFF; CDR3nt: TGTGCCAGCACCTTTCGACCCACTGAAGCTTTCTTT
abundance: few; d_gene: TRBD2; j_gene: TRBJ2-1; v_gene: TRBV20-1; CDR3aa: CSAGLAGRNNEQFF; CDR3nt: TGCAGTGCCGGCCTAGCGGGGCGAAACAATGAGCAGTTCTTC
abundance: few; d_gene: -; j_gene: TRBJ2-6; v_gene: TRBV11-3; CDR3aa: CASRRKYRAGANVLTF; CDR3nt: TGTGCCAGCAGAAGGAAATACAGGGCTGGGGCCAACGTCCTGACTTTC
abundance: -; d_gene: TRBD1; j_gene: TRBJ2-1; v_gene: TRBV2; CDR3aa: CASTEDRVSYNEQFF; CDR3nt: TGTGCCAGCACTGAGGACAGGGTCTCATACAATGAGCAGTTCTTC
abundance: few; d_gene: -; j_gene: TRBJ2-5; v_gene: TRBV7-3; CDR3aa: CASSLTQGEAQYF; CDR3nt: TGTGCCAGCAGCTTAACCCAAGGGGAGGCCCAGTACTTC
abundance: many; d_gene: -; j_gene: TRBJ2-3; v_gene: TRBV20-1; CDR3aa: CSAQDMARPSTDTQYF; CDR3nt: TGCAGTGCTCAAGACATGGCAAGACCTAGCACAGATACGCAGTATTTT
abundance: few; d_gene: -; j_gene: TRBJ1-2; v_gene: TRBV18; CDR3aa: CASSPSGSANYGYTF; CDR3nt: TGTGCCAGCTCACCCTCAGGGAGCGCTAACTATGGCTACACCTTC
abundance: few; d_gene: -; j_gene: TRBJ1-5; v_gene: TRBV27; CDR3aa: CASSGDYPNQPQHF; CDR3nt: TGTGCCAGCAGTGGCGACTACCCCAACCAGCCCCAGCATTTT
abundance: many; d_gene: -; j_gene: TRBJ1-2; v_gene: TRBV11-2; CDR3aa: CASSTTGHLSYGYTF; CDR3nt: TGTGCCAGCAGCACCACGGGACACCTGTCCTATGGCTACACCTTC
abundance: -; d_gene: -; j_gene: TRBJ2-1; v_gene: TRBV5-1; CDR3aa: CASSLGPMRMSEQFF; CDR3nt: TGCGCCAGCAGCTTGGGACCAATGAGAATGAGTGAGCAGTTCTTC
abundance: -; d_gene: -; j_gene: TRBJ1-1; v_gene: TRBV9; CDR3aa: CASSVATSTEAFF; CDR3nt: TGTGCCAGCAGCGTAGCCACTTCCACTGAAGCTTTCTTT
abundance: few; d_gene: -; j_gene: TRBJ1-1; v_gene: TRBV6-6; CDR3aa: CASKGEAEAFF; CDR3nt: TGTGCCAGCAAGGGAGAGGCTGAAGCTTTCTTT
abundance: few; d_gene: TRBD2; j_gene: TRBJ2-7; v_gene: TRBV5-1; CDR3aa: CASSLRLAGGDEQYF; CDR3nt: TGCGCCAGCAGCTTGCGGCTAGCGGGTGGAGACGAGCAGTACTTC
abundance: few; d_gene: TRBD1; j_gene: TRBJ2-1; v_gene: TRBV28; CDR3aa: CASSFVAGGGYEQFF; CDR3nt: TGTGCCAGCAGTTTCGTGGCAGGGGGCGGGTATGAGCAGTTCTTC
abundance: many; d_gene: -; j_gene: TRBJ2-3; v_gene: TRBV18; CDR3aa: CASSQRFLRLGTDTQYF; CDR3nt: TGTGCCAGCTCACAGCGGTTTCTCCGGTTGGGCACAGATACGCAGTATTTT
abundance: -; d_gene: TRBD2; j_gene: TRBJ2-3; v_gene: TRBV27; CDR3aa: CASSLTYSGGTGTQYF; CDR3nt: TGTGCCAGCAGTTTAACCTATAGCGGGGGGACGGGTACGCAGTATTTT
abundance: -; d_gene: -; j_gene: TRBJ2-1; v_gene: TRBV7-9; CDR3aa: CASSRQDGTTKDNEQFF; CDR3nt: TGTGCCAGCAGCCGACAGGACGGGACTACGAAAGACAATGAGCAGTTCTTC
abundance: few; d_gene: -; j_gene: TRBJ2-5; v_gene: TRBV29-1; CDR3aa: CSVETPGRETQYF; CDR3nt: TGCAGCGTTGAAACCCCGGGGCGAGAGACCCAGTACTTC
abundance: many; d_gene: -; j_gene: TRBJ2-7; v_gene: TRBV20-1; CDR3aa: CSARSPVGYEQYF; CDR3nt: TGCAGTGCTAGATCCCCAGTTGGCTACGAGCAGTACTTC
abundance: -; d_gene: TRBD1; j_gene: TRBJ2-7; v_gene: TRBV4-3; CDR3aa: CASSLWTGGLGEQYF; CDR3nt: TGCGCCAGCAGCCTTTGGACAGGGGGCTTAGGCGAGCAGTACTTC
abundance: -; d_gene: TRBD1; j_gene: TRBJ2-1; v_gene: TRBV9; CDR3aa: CASSPGTGGPVPFF; CDR3nt: TGTGCCAGCAGCCCGGGAACAGGGGGCCCCGTTCCATTCTTC
abundance: -; d_gene: -; j_gene: TRBJ2-5; v_gene: TRBV7-2; CDR3aa: CARSHGGKTQYF; CDR3nt: TGTGCCAGGAGCCACGGAGGGAAGACCCAGTACTTC
abundance: -; d_gene: -; j_gene: TRBJ1-2; v_gene: TRBV5-6; CDR3aa: CASSLEQGGYGYTF; CDR3nt: TGTGCCAGCAGCTTGGAACAGGGAGGCTATGGCTACACCTTC
abundance: few; d_gene: -; j_gene: TRBJ2-3; v_gene: TRBV30; CDR3aa: CAWSYRLDTDTQYF; CDR3nt: TGTGCCTGGAGTTACAGACTCGACACAGATACGCAGTATTTT
abundance: -; d_gene: -; j_gene: TRBJ2-3; v_gene: TRBV5-1; CDR3aa: CASSGAGDTQYF; CDR3nt: TGCGCCAGCAGCGGGGCCGGGGATACGCAGTATTTT
abundance: few; d_gene: -; j_gene: TRBJ1-2; v_gene: TRBV20-1; CDR3aa: CSATGAGQIYGYTF; CDR3nt: TGCAGTGCTACAGGGGCCGGACAGATCTATGGCTACACCTTC
abundance: -; d_gene: -; j_gene: TRBJ1-1; v_gene: TRBV12-3/TRBV12-4; CDR3aa: CASSLRDTLNTEAFF; CDR3nt: TGTGCCAGCAGCCTTCGGGACACTTTGAACACTGAAGCTTTCTTT
abundance: few; d_gene: TRBD1; j_gene: TRBJ1-1; v_gene: TRBV11-3; CDR3aa: CASSQTTGEAFF; CDR3nt: TGTGCCAGCAGCCAGACGACAGGGGAAGCTTTCTTT
abundance: few; d_gene: TRBD1; j_gene: TRBJ2-7; v_gene: TRBV18; CDR3aa: CASSSPGQGYRQYF; CDR3nt: TGTGCCAGCTCATCTCCGGGACAGGGCTACCGGCAGTACTTC
abundance: few; d_gene: -; j_gene: TRBJ1-6; v_gene: TRBV5-6; CDR3aa: CASSLDPGRNSPLHF; CDR3nt: TGTGCCAGCAGCTTGGATCCAGGGAGGAATTCACCCCTCCACTTT
abundance: -; d_gene: -; j_gene: TRBJ2-7; v_gene: TRBV20-1; CDR3aa: CSARFRTDEQYF; CDR3nt: TGCAGTGCTAGATTCAGGACCGACGAGCAGTACTTC
abundance: many; d_gene: -; j_gene: TRBJ2-1; v_gene: TRBV14; CDR3aa: CASSQEPRSYNEQFF; CDR3nt: TGTGCCAGCAGCCAAGAACCCCGCTCCTACAATGAGCAGTTCTTC
abundance: -; d_gene: TRBD1; j_gene: TRBJ2-3; v_gene: TRBV11-2; CDR3aa: CASSQPDRALLTDTQYF; CDR3nt: TGTGCCAGCAGCCAACCGGACAGGGCACTTCTCACAGATACGCAGTATTTT
abundance: few; d_gene: TRBD1; j_gene: TRBJ2-7; v_gene: TRBV7-9; CDR3aa: CASSFSGTGLHSYEQYF; CDR3nt: TGTGCCAGCAGCTTTTCCGGGACAGGTCTCCATTCCTACGAGCAGTACTTC
abundance: -; d_gene: TRBD2; j_gene: TRBJ2-1; v_gene: TRBV30; CDR3aa: CAWSLLAGFYNEQFF; CDR3nt: TGTGCCTGGAGTTTACTAGCGGGGTTCTACAATGAGCAGTTCTTC
abundance: -; d_gene: TRBD1; j_gene: TRBJ2-7; v_gene: TRBV5-1; CDR3aa: CASSPIGQGTEQYF; CDR3nt: TGCGCCAGCAGCCCAATAGGACAGGGGACCGAGCAGTACTTC
abundance: few; d_gene: -; j_gene: TRBJ2-1; v_gene: TRBV29-1; CDR3aa: CSVEERLAVGNEQFF; CDR3nt: TGCAGCGTTGAAGAACGCCTAGCCGTGGGGAATGAGCAGTTCTTC
abundance: -; d_gene: -; j_gene: TRBJ2-1; v_gene: TRBV2; CDR3aa: CASGQDKITYNEQFF; CDR3nt: TGTGCCAGCGGTCAAGACAAGATCACCTACAATGAGCAGTTCTTC